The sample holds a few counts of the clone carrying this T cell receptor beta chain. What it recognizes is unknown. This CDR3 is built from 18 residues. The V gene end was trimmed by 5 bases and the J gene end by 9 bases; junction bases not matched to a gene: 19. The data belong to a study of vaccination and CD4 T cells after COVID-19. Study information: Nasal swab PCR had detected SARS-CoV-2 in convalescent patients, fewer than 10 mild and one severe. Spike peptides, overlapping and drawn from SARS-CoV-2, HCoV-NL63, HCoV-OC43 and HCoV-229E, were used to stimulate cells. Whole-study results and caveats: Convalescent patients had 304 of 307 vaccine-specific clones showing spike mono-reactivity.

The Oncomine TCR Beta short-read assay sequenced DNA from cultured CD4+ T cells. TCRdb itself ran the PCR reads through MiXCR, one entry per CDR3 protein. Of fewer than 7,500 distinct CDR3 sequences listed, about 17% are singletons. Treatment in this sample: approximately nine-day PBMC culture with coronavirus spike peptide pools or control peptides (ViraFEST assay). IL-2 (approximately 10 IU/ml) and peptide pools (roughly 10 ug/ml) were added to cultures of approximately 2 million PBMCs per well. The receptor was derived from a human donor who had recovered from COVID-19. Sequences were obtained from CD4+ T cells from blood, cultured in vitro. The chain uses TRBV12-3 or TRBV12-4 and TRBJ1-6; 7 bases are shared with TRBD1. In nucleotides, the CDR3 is TGTGCCAGCAGTCCTCGATACCTTAGGACAGGCCCTAGTTCACCCCTCCACTTT. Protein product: CASSPRYLRTGPSSPLHF.